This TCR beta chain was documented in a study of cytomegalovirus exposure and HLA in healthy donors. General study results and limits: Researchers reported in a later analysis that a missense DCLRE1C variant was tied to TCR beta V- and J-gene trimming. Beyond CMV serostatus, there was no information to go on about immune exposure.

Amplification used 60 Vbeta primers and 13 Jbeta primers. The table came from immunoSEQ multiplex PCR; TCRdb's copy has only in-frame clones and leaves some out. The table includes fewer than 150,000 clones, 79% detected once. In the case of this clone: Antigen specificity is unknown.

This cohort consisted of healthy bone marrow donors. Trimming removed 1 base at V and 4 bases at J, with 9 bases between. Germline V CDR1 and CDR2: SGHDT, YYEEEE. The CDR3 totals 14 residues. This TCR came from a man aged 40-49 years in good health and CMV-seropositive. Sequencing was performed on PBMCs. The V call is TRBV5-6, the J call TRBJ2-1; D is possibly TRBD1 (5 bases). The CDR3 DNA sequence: TGTGCCAGCAGCTTGATTAGGGGATACAATGAGCAGTTCTTC. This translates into CASSLIRGYNEQFF. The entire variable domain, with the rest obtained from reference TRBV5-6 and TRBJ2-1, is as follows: DAGVTQSPTHLIKTRGQQVTLRCSPKSGHDTVSWYQQALGQGPQFIFQYYEEEERQRGNFPDRFSGHQFPNYSSELNVNALLLGDSALYLCASSLIRGYNEQFFGPGTRLTVL.